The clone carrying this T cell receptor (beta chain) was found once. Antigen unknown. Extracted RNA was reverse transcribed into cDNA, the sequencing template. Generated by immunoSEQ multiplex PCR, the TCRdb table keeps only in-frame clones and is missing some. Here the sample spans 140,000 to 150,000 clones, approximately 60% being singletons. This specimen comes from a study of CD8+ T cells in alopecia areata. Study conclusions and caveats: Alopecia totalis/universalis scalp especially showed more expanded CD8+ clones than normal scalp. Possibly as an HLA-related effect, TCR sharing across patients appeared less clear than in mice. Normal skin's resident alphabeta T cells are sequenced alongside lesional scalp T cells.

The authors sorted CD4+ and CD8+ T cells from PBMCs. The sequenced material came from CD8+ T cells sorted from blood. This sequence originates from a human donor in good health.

Written as DNA, the CDR3 is TGTGCCAGCAGTGACGTGTCTTTCTCCTACGAGCAGTACTTC. Residues: CASSDVSFSYEQYF. This chain joins TRBV2 and TRBJ2-7, with D hard to call. The CDR3 is 14 amino acids. V lost 3 bases to trimming and J lost 0 bases, with 9 bases between them. CDR1 and CDR2 from the germline V gene are SNHLY and FYNNEI.